This is a list of T cell receptor beta chains from one sample in a study of blood T cell repertoires in COVID-19. Only in-frame clones appear in the TCRdb table, and some are missing; sequencing was by immunoSEQ multiplex PCR. Of roughly 48,000 clones listed, about 83% are singletons. Sequenced sample: peripheral blood. The receptors here all came from a human donor in a cohort sampled during active COVID-19. The conserved cysteine and the conserved F or W are not part of the CDR3 here. Each record gives: J gene, V gene, CDR3 protein.

TRBJ2-5	TRBV7-9	ASSLHQGVVETQY
TRBJ2-1	TRBV10-2	ASSEWGPGGNEQF
TRBJ2-3	TRBV6-5	ASRGLAVDTQY
TRBJ2-3	TRBV5-1	ASSWTSSTDTQY
TRBJ1-2	TRBV5-1	ASSLAPVANYGYT
TRBJ1-3	TRBV19	ASSIILASGNTIY
TRBJ2-2	TRBV18	ASSPRIPGQGNTGELF
TRBJ2-1	TRBV15	ATSTPPPRGGPNEQF
TRBJ2-4	TRBV7-2	ASSPTRAAKNIQY
TRBJ2-5	TRBV30	AWREQGPVETQY
TRBJ2-1	TRBV7-2	ASRGPGQGDWNEQF
TRBJ2-7	TRBV10-3	AISESRQVRYEQY
TRBJ1-5	TRBV5-1	ASSLDGDRNQPQH
TRBJ2-3	TRBV2	ASMRGTSTDTQY
TRBJ1-5	TRBV20-1	SASSVFDQPQH
TRBJ2-2	TRBV9	ASSDGGGDTGELF
TRBJ2-7	TRBV29-1	SVRGDRTLGEQY
TRBJ1-1	TRBV6-5	ASSETVTVTEAF
TRBJ2-3	TRBV9	ASSGSGGANKQY
TRBJ2-1	TRBV7-3	ASSPLGSYNEQF
TRBJ1-2	TRBV5-3	ARRYGQGHDYGYT
TRBJ2-7	TRBV7-9	ASSPPGQGEGYEQY
TRBJ2-3	TRBV7-3	ASSSIGGGEDTQY
TRBJ1-4	TRBV9	ASSVALQLNEKLF
TRBJ2-5	TRBV7-8	ASSPRSGGSQETQY
TRBJ2-5	TRBV24-1	ATSDPGLQETQY
TRBJ2-7	TRBV19	ASSSGQGWNEQY
TRBJ2-1	TRBV30	AWSGGGELSYNEQF
TRBJ1-2	TRBV10-3	AITKGQGGVYGYT
TRBJ1-1	TRBV9	ASSDSFLGQGAENTEAF
TRBJ1-6	TRBV6-6	ASGFGDRGSPLH
TRBJ1-3	TRBV2	ASSPRTGGANTIY
TRBJ1-2	TRBV20-1	SVLMVYGYT
TRBJ2-5	TRBV27	ASSLNLAGDETQY
TRBJ2-6	TRBV14	ASSQDQSMGQLKFSGANVLT